The source of this T cell receptor (beta chain) is a study of T cells in localized non-small cell lung cancer. The study, taken as a whole, reports: Peak T cell clonality was found in uninvolved adjacent lung, exceeding tumor. Within adjacent lung there appeared a median approximately 59 of the top 100 tumor clones.

Of note for this clone: The antigen remains unidentified.

Only in-frame clones appear in the TCRdb table, and some are missing; sequencing was by immunoSEQ multiplex PCR. The sample shows tens of thousands of clones, approximately 90% of them seen only once. V dropped 6 bases and J dropped 2 bases, with 14 bases sitting between them. Germline CDR1 reads MNHEY; CDR2 reads SVGAGI. CDR3 length: 15 residues. V and J are TRBV6-5 and TRBJ1-3; tentative D call: TRBD1 (6 bases). The input for sequencing was peripheral blood, taken before any cancer treatment. This clonotype was sampled from a man between 35 and 75 years old with stage I lung adenocarcinoma. CDR3 sequence (DNA): TGTGCCAGCAGGCCCCCGGGACACGCTGGAAACACCATATATTTT. Amino acid sequence: CASRPPGHAGNTIYF.